One sample yielded the 16 T cell receptor beta chains listed below, sequenced in a study of radiotherapy plus CTLA-4 blockade in lung cancer. Clones were sequenced by immunoSEQ multiplex PCR, and TCRdb holds only the in-frame ones, with some missing. Of approximately 48,000 clones in the sample, about 83% are singletons; the top ten hold about 5%. This specimen was peripheral blood, taken from a patient treated with radiotherapy plus ipilimumab. These receptors originate from a human donor with non-small cell lung cancer whose response to radiotherapy plus ipilimumab could not be evaluated.

This clone was seen more than once but under ten times. The chain employs TRBV13 and TRBJ1-1, with 7 bases lining up with TRBD1. Germline V gives CDR1 PRHDT, CDR2 FYEKMQ (reference sequence). CDR3 length: 13 residues. Unmatched junction bases numbered 7, after V lost 5 bases and J lost 7 bases. As DNA, the CDR3 is TGTGCCAGCAGCCGGGACAGATCCCGTGAAGCTTTCTTT. This sequence encodes CASSRDRSREAFF.

CDR3 amino acids: CASSYQGMVTEAFF. The CDR3 coding sequence is TGTGCCAGCAGTTATCAGGGAATGGTCACTGAAGCTTTCTTT. The V gene is TRBV28, the J gene TRBJ1-1, with TRBD1 as a possible D gene (5 bases). Germline V gene sequence: CDR1 MDHEN, CDR2 SYDVKM. The V end lost 4 bases, the J end lost 4 bases, and 13 bases lay between the germline ends. This CDR3 is 14 amino acids long.

V and J are TRBV7-2 and TRBJ1-2; TRBD1 is a possible D gene (6 bases). V lost 5 bases and J lost 6, with 16 bases in between. The CDR3 has 14 amino acids. Germline CDR1 reads SGHTA; CDR2 reads FQGNSA. The CDR3 loop is CASSEIQGSDGYTF. CDR3 bases: TGTGCCAGCAGCGAAATACAGGGAAGCGATGGCTACACCTTC.

J is TRBJ1-2 and V is TRBV19; 8 bases are a match to TRBD1. This CDR3 is 12 amino acids long. Germline trimming cut 8 bases from V and 2 bases from J; bases unmatched to any gene: 1. Germline-derived CDR1 and CDR2 are LNHDA and SQIVND (reference sequence). CDR3 DNA sequence: TGTGCCAGTCAGGGGGCGAACTATGGCTACACCTTC. As protein: CASQGANYGYTF.

This clone was observed once. V usage is TRBV28 and J usage is TRBJ1-1; 7 bases line up with TRBD1. This CDR3 is built from 15 residues. In germline, CDR1 is MDHEN, CDR2 SYDVKM. Trimming took 6 bases from V and 1 from J; bases not matched to a gene: 8. The CDR3 DNA reads as TGTGCCAGCAGGGCACCCGGGACAGAGAACACTGAAGCTTTCTTT. It yields the protein CASRAPGTENTEAFF.

This clone has a single count. This chain uses TRBV7-3 with TRBJ1-1, with 7 bases aligning to TRBD1. The CDR3 spans 15 residues. The germline CDR1 and CDR2 sequences are SGHTA and FQGTGA. The J segment lost 1 base and the V segment lost 1 base, leaving 3 bases of the junction unmatched. This CDR3 reads CASSLKGQTNTEAFF. The CDR3 region has the DNA TGTGCCAGCAGCTTAAAGGGACAGACGAACACTGAAGCTTTCTTT.

The chain is built from TRBV2 and TRBJ2-5, with 7 bases matching TRBD2. Trimming cost V 1 base and J 5 bases; bases outside gene matches: 7. The CDR3 loop spans 15 amino acids. CDR1 SNHLY and CDR2 FYNNEI come from the germline V gene. The CDR3 DNA sequence: TGTGCCAGCAGTGAAGGTGGCGGGAGATGGGAGACCCAGTACTTC. This encodes CASSEGGGRWETQYF.

The rearrangement uses TRBV5-4 and TRBJ1-1; D is undetermined. This CDR3 is 13 amino acids long. V gave up 4 bases and J gave up 5 bases, with 12 bases separating them. Germline V gene sequence: CDR1 SGHNT, CDR2 YYREEE (reference sequence). DNA of the CDR3: TGTGCCAGCAGCGTCGTTGAGAAGACTGAAGCTTTCTTT. As protein: CASSVVEKTEAFF.

V is TRBV29-1 and J is TRBJ2-3, with 7 bases that match TRBD2. The trim removed 3 bases at V and 1 base at J, leaving 4 bases unmatched. There are 14 residues in the CDR3. Germline values: CDR1 SQVTM, CDR2 ANQGSEA. The CDR3 sequence is CSVEDAGGTDTQYF. CDR3 DNA sequence: TGCAGCGTTGAGGACGCGGGAGGCACAGATACGCAGTATTTT.

The chain has TRBV19 and TRBJ2-7, with D maybe TRBD1 (7 bases). Germline V gene data show CDR1 as LNHDA and CDR2 as SQIVND (reference sequence). There are 13 residues in the CDR3. The ends were cut back, 8 bases at V and 3 bases at J, with 14 bases in the middle. The CDR3 spells CASSSGGGYEQYF. The CDR3, as DNA: TGTGCCAGTTCCTCAGGGGGAGGCTACGAGCAGTACTTC.

About this clone itself: A junction end diverges from the germline sequence, so it may reflect a read error. This sequence joins TRBV7-7 and TRBJ2-7; D is possibly TRBD2 (6 bases). CDR3 length: 13 residues. Germline V gene sequence: CDR1 SSHAT, CDR2 FNYEAQ (reference sequence). CDR3 bases: TGTGCTAGCAGCTTAGGAGTTAGCGGCGAGCAGTACTTC. Its translation: CASSLGVSGEQYF.

The chain joins TRBV9 to TRBJ2-2; 8 positions match TRBD2. This CDR3 spans 14 amino acids. Per the germline V gene, CDR1 is SGDLS and CDR2 is YYNGEE. After removal of 3 bases from V and 5 bases from J, the junction contained 3 bases not matched to a gene. The CDR3 protein is CASSGGGRTGELFF. In nucleotides, the CDR3 is TGTGCCAGCAGCGGCGGCGGGAGGACCGGGGAGCTGTTTTTT.

The table lists this clone with a few counts. This sequence joins TRBV27 and TRBJ2-1; D perhaps matches TRBD2 (6 bases). The CDR3 totals 14 residues. Trimming took 2 bases from V and 10 from J, leaving 15 bases between them. Germline loops: CDR1 MNHEY, CDR2 SMNVEV (reference sequence). The CDR3 coding sequence is TGTGCCAGCAGTTTACAGGCGGGAAATGTCGAGCAGTTCTTC. Protein: CASSLQAGNVEQFF.

This clone was counted a few times. This chain uses TRBV14 with TRBJ1-6, with a weak D call TRBD1 (6 bases). The CDR3 has 15 residues. Germline values: CDR1 SGHDN, CDR2 FVKESK. V lost 3 bases and J lost 6, with 12 bases in between. The CDR3 bases are TGTGCCAGCAGCCATTTCACAGGGCCTAATTCACCCCTCCACTTT. Encoded protein: CASSHFTGPNSPLHF.

The gene calls are TRBV18 and TRBJ1-5, with 8 bases aligning to TRBD1. The V gene end was trimmed by 2 bases and the J gene end by 3 bases; junction bases not matched to a gene: 6. The CDR3 sequence is 16 residues long. Germline V gives CDR1 KGHSH, CDR2 LQKENI. CDR3 in amino acids: CASSPSRQGNNQPQHF. The CDR3 DNA reads as TGTGCCAGCTCACCAAGTCGACAGGGGAACAATCAGCCCCAGCATTTT.

The V and J genes are TRBV18 and TRBJ2-1; 7 nucleotides line up with TRBD2. The germline CDR1 and CDR2 sequences are KGHSH and LQKENI. The CDR3 runs 16 residues. Losses at the gene ends were 3 bases for V and 0 bases for J; bases not matched to a gene: 5. The CDR3 DNA is TGTGCCAGCTCACCGGGAGGGGCTAGCTCCTACAATGAGCAGTTCTTC. Protein product: CASSPGGASSYNEQFF.